The 5 T cell receptor beta chains below were found in one sample sequenced in a study of OX40 agonist ivuxolimab in advanced cancers. Sequencing used immunoSEQ multiplex PCR; TCRdb keeps in-frame clones, though not all of them. Counted here are some 68,000 clones, about 87% occurring once; the ten biggest clones make up around 1%. The material was CD4+ or CD8+ T cells sorted from blood, obtained in a trial of the OX40 agonist ivuxolimab. These receptors all stem from an adult with an advanced solid tumor such as melanoma, head and neck, liver or kidney cancer.

The chain uses TRBV2 and TRBJ2-1; 7 nucleotides agree with TRBD2. The germline V gene has CDR1 SNHLY and CDR2 FYNNEI. CDR3 length: 14 amino acids. Trimming took 8 bases from V and 4 from J; bases not matched to a gene: 8. CDR3 loop: CASGLADNYNEQFF. The DNA for the CDR3 is TGTGCCAGCGGTCTAGCGGACAATTACAATGAGCAGTTCTTC.

V usage is TRBV28 and J usage is TRBJ2-2, with a tentative D call TRBD2 (5 bases). CDR3 length equals 14 residues. Between the trimmed V and J ends, which lost 2 bases and 5 bases, there was a span of 9 bases. Germline lookup yields CDR1 MDHEN and CDR2 SYDVKM. As DNA, the CDR3 is TGTGCCAGCAGTTTAGACCGGGGTACCGGGGAGCTGTTTTTT. Amino acids: CASSLDRGTGELFF.

This chain links TRBV4-2 with TRBJ2-1; D may be TRBD1 (6 bases). The CDR3 spans 15 residues. Germline CDR1 is LGHNA and CDR2 is YNFKEQ. With 1 base removed from V and 8 bases from J, the gap between germline ends came to 15 bases. DNA of the CDR3: TGTGCCAGCAGCCAAGGGTCGGGGACACGAGATGAGCAGTTCTTC. Its protein product is CASSQGSGTRDEQFF.

CDR3 amino acids: CASSVVGRGTDTQYF. CDR3 DNA sequence: TGTGCCAGCAGCGTAGTTGGGCGGGGGACAGATACGCAGTATTTT. V gene TRBV9 combines with J gene TRBJ2-3; 7 bases line up with TRBD2. The junction had 4 bases not matched to a gene; V was cut back by 0 bases and J by 3 bases. There are 15 residues in the CDR3. Germline V CDR1 and CDR2: SGDLS, YYNGEE.

The chain employs TRBV27 and TRBJ2-1, with unresolved D. V dropped 4 bases and J dropped 3 bases, with 4 bases sitting between them. The CDR3 sequence is 12 residues long. Germline CDR1 and CDR2: MNHEY and SMNVEV (reference sequence). DNA for the CDR3: TGTGCCAGCAGTTCCGACTACAATGAGCAGTTCTTC. As protein: CASSSDYNEQFF.